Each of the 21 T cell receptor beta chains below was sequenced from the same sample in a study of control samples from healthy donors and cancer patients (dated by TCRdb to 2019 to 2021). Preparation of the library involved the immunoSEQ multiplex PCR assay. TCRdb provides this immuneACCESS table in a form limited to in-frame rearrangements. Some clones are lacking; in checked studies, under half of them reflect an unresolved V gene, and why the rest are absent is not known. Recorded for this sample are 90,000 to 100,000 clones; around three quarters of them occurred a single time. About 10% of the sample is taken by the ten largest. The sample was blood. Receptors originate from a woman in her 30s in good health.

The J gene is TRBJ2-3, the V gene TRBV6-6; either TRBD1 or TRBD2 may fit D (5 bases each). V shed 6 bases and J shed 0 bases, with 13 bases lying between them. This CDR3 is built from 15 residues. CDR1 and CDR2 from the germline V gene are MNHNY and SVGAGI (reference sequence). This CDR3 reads CASRRGAGSTDTQYF. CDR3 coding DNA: TGTGCCAGCAGGAGGGGTGCAGGGAGCACAGATACGCAGTATTTT.

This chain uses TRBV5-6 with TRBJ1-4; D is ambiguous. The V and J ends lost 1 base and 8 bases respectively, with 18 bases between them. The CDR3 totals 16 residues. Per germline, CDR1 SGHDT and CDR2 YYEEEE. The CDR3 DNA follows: TGTGCCAGCAGCTTGTACCGGTATAGAGAGAGAGAAAAACTGTTTTTT. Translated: CASSLYRYREREKLFF. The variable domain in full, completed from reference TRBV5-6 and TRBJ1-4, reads DAGVTQSPTHLIKTRGQQVTLRCSPKSGHDTVSWYQQALGQGPQFIFQYYEEEERQRGNFPDRFSGHQFPNYSSELNVNALLLGDSALYLCASSLYRYREREKLFFGSGTQLSVL.

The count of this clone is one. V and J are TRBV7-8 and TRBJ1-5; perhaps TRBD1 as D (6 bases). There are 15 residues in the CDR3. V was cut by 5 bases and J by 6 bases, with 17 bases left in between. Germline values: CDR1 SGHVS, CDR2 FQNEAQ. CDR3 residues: CASSLGVGGGQPQHF. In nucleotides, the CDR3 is TGTGCCAGCAGCCTAGGGGTCGGGGGCGGTCAGCCCCAGCATTTT.

The CDR3 bases are TGTGCCAGCAGCCAAAGACTAGATTCATACAATGAGCAGTTCTTC. This translates into CASSQRLDSYNEQFF. This chain joins TRBV7-2 and TRBJ2-1, with TRBD2 as a possible D gene (6 bases). Trimming cost V 5 bases and J 4 bases, with 15 bases left between them. The germline CDR1 and CDR2 sequences are SGHTA and FQGNSA. The CDR3 has 15 amino acids.

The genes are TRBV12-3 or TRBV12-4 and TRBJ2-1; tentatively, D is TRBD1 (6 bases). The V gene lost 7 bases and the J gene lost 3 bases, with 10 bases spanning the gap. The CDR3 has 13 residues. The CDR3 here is CASKPQGYNEQFF. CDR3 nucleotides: TGTGCCAGCAAACCACAGGGCTACAATGAGCAGTTCTTC.

Written as DNA, the CDR3 is TGTGCCAGCAGCTTAGGGGTTGTGGGGGGGCTGGCAGATACGCAGTATTTT. The encoded protein is CASSLGVVGGLADTQYF. The chain links TRBV7-2 to TRBJ2-3; D perhaps matches TRBD2 (7 bases). The CDR3 spans 17 residues. Trimming stripped 1 base from V and 4 bases from J, with 18 bases between. Germline V gives CDR1 SGHTA, CDR2 FQGNSA.

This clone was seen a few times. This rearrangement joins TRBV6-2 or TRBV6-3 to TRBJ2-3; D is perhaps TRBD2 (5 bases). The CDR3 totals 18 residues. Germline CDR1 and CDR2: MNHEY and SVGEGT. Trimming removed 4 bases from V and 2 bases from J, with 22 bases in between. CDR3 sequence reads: CASSWVLGASGYTDTQYF. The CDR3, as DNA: TGTGCCAGCAGTTGGGTTTTGGGAGCGTCTGGATACACAGATACGCAGTATTTT.

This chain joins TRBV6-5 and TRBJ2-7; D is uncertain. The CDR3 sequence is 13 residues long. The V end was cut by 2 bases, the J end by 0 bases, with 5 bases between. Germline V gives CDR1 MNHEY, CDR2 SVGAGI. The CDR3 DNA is TGTGCCAGCAGTTACACAGACTCCTACGAGCAGTACTTC. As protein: CASSYTDSYEQYF.

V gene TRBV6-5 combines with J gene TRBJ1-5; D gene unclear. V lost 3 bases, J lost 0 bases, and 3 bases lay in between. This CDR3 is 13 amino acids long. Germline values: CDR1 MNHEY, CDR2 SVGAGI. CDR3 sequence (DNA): TGTGCCAGCAGTTATGGTAGCAATCAGCCCCAGCATTTT. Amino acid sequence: CASSYGSNQPQHF.

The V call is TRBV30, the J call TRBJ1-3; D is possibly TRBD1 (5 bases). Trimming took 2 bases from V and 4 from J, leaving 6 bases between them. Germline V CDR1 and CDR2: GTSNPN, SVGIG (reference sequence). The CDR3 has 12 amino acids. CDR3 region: CAWSSGGNTIYF. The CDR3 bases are TGTGCCTGGAGTTCAGGGGGAAACACCATATATTTT.

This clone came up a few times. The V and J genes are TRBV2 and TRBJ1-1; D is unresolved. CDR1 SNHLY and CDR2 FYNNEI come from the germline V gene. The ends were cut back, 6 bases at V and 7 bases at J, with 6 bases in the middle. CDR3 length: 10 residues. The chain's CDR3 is CASRESEAFF. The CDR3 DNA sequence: TGTGCCAGCAGGGAAAGTGAAGCTTTCTTT.

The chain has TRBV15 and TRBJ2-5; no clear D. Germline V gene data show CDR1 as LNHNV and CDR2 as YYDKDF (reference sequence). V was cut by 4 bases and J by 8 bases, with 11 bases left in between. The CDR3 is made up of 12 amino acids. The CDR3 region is CATSTDRSTQYF. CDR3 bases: TGTGCCACCAGCACAGACCGTTCCACCCAGTACTTC.

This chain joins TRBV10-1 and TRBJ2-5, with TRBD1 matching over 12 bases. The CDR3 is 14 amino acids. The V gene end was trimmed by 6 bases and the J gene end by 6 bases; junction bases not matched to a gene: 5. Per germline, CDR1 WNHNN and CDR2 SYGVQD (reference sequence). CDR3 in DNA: TGCGCCAGCAGCGGGGACAGGGGGCGAAAGACCCAGTACTTC. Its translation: CASSGDRGRKTQYF.

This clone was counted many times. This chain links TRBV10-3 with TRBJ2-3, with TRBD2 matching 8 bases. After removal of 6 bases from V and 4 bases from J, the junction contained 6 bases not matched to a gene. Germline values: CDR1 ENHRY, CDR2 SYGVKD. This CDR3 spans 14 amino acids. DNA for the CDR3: TGTGCCATCAGCCCTGGGCGGGGGGCAGATACGCAGTATTTT. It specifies CAISPGRGADTQYF.

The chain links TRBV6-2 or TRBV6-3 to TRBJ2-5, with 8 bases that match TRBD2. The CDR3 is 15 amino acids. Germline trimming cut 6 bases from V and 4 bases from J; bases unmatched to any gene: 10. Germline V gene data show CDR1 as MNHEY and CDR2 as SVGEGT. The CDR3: CASSRGGPAGETQYF. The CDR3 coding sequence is TGTGCCAGCAGCCGGGGGGGCCCGGCGGGAGAGACCCAGTACTTC.

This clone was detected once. CDR3 region: CASSEGGWNTEAFF. CDR3 nucleotides: TGTGCCAGCAGTGAGGGCGGGTGGAACACTGAAGCTTTCTTT. This chain links TRBV25-1 with TRBJ1-1; D is unclear. Trimming took off 3 bases at V and 1 base at J, with 9 bases between the two ends. CDR3 length: 14 amino acids. Germline values: CDR1 MGHDK, CDR2 SYGVNS.

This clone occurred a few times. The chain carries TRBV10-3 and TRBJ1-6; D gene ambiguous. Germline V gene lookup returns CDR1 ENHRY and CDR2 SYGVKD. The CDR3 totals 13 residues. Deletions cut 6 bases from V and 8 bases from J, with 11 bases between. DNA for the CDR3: TGTGCCATCAGAAAGTATTTAGATTCACCCCTCCACTTT. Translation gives CAIRKYLDSPLHF.

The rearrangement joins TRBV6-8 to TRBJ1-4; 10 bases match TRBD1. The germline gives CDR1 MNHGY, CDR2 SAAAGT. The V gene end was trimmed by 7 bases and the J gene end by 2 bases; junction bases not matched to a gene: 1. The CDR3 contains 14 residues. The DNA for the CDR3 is TGTGCCAGCAAGGACAGGGGGACTAATGAAAAACTGTTTTTT. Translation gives CASKDRGTNEKLFF.

The CDR3 DNA reads TGTGCCAGCAGCCAATGGGGGACAGGTGGGAACTATGGCTACACCTTC. This sequence encodes CASSQWGTGGNYGYTF. The V and J genes are TRBV3-1 (or the pseudogene TRBV3-2) and TRBJ1-2; 8 bases are shared with TRBD1. Germline loops: CDR1 LGHDT, CDR2 YNNKEL (reference sequence). Trimming removed 2 bases from V and 2 bases from J; junction bases left unmatched: 7. This CDR3 has 16 amino acids.

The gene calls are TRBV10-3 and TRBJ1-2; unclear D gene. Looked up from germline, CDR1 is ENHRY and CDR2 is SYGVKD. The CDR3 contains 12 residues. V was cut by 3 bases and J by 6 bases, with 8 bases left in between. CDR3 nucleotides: TGTGCCATCAGTGAAACTCTCGATGGCTACACCTTC. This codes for CAISETLDGYTF.

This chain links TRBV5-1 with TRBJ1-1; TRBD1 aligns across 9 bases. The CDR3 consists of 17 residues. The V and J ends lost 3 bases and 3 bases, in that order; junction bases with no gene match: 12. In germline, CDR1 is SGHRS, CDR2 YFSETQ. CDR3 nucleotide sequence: TGCGCCAGCAGCTCCTGGACAGGGGCCGGTCGGTACACTGAAGCTTTCTTT. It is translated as CASSSWTGAGRYTEAFF. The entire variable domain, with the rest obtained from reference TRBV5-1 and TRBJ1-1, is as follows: KAGVTQTPRYLIKTRGQQVTLSCSPISGHRSVSWYQQTPGQGLQFLFEYFSETQRNKGNFPGRFSGRQFSNSRSEMNVSTLELGDSALYLCASSSWTGAGRYTEAFFGQGTRLTVV.